This TCR beta chain was sequenced for a study of lymphopenia after photon versus proton radiotherapy. CDR1 is SGHTA and CDR2 is FQGNSA in the germline V gene. V was cut by 5 bases and J by 5 bases, with 24 bases left in between. The CDR3 sequence is 17 residues long. Libraries were prepared by immunoSEQ multiplex PCR; TCRdb keeps only in-frame clonotypes and omits some of them. Here the sample spans about 24,000 clones, roughly 82% being singletons. Whole-study findings and limits: Post-nadir diversity loss with photons came from oligoclonal expansion, particularly CD8+ Temra cells. Better survival with proton therapy was suggested as possible, not demonstrated. Relative stability marked proton patients; photon patients lost diversity and naive cells. A bigger post-nadir fall in TCR diversity correlated inversely with survival time in deceased patients.

Notes on this clone: Its antigen is unidentified.

This receptor was obtained from a man in his forties or fifties with gastric cancer. Specimen: peripheral blood, collected from a patient treated with photon-based radiotherapy. This chain connects TRBV7-2 to TRBJ1-2, with D maybe TRBD1 (6 bases). CDR3 sequence reads: CASSTMGGEAVVYGYTF. The DNA of the CDR3 is TGTGCCAGCAGCACCATGGGGGGCGAGGCAGTAGTATATGGCTACACCTTC.